What follows describes a single TCR beta chain. Antigen: not known. Produced via immunoSEQ multiplex PCR; TCRdb's table is partial and in-frame only. The sample holds 150,000 to 170,000 clones, roughly nine tenths seen once. The data were obtained in a study of T cell responses to AZD1222 COVID-19 vaccine. As for the study in general: Whether given at about 4 or about 12 weeks, second doses were pooled.

General study points: Donors skewed white British and female; clonal diversity was possibly underestimated. Only a handful of people who got AZD1222 tested seropositive at baseline.

The clonotype comes from an adult in good health. This sample comprised peripheral blood, obtained on day 0 of AZD1222 vaccination.

The CDR3 coding sequence is TGCGCCAGCAGCATAACGACAGGGAACCCGTACGAGCAGTACTTC. Encoded protein: CASSITTGNPYEQYF. The rearrangement joins TRBV5-1 to TRBJ2-7; TRBD1 aligns across 7 bases. V dropped 4 bases and J dropped 4; count of bases not matched to a gene: 11. The CDR3 has 15 residues. The germline V gene has CDR1 SGHRS and CDR2 YFSETQ.